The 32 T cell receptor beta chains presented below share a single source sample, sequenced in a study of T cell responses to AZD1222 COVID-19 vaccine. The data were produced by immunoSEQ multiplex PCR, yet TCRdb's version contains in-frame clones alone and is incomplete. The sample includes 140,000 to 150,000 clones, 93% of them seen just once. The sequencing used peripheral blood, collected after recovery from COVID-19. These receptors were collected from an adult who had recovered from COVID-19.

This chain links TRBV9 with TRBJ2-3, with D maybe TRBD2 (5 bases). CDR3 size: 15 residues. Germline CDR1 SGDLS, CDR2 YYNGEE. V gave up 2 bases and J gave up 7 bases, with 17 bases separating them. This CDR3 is CASSVAEARVYTQYF. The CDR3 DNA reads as TGTGCCAGCAGCGTGGCGGAGGCCCGGGTTTATACGCAGTATTTT.

The CDR3, as DNA: TGTGCCTCTTCGCCCGGGGATAACACTGAAGCTTTCTTT. Translation: CASSPGDNTEAFF. The J gene is TRBJ1-1, the V gene TRBV30, with no clear D. CDR3 length: 13 amino acids. The germline V gene has CDR1 GTSNPN and CDR2 SVGIG (reference sequence). V lost 7 bases and J 2 bases, leaving 14 bases between the germline ends.

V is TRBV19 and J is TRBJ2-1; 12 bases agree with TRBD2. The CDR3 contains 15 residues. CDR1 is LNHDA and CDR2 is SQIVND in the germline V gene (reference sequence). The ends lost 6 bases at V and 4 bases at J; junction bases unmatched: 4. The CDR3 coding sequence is TGTGCCAGTAGACTAGCGGGAGGTTGGTACAATGAGCAGTTCTTC. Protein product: CASRLAGGWYNEQFF. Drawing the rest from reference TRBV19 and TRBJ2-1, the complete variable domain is DGGITQSPKYLFRKEGQNVTLSCEQNLNHDAMYWYRQDPGQGLRLIYYSQIVNDFQKGDIAEGYSVSREKKESFPLTVTSAQKNPTAFYLCASRLAGGWYNEQFFGPGTRLTVL.

CDR3 nucleotides: TGTGCCAGCAGTTTACGCCAGGGGGAGGGCTACACCTTC. Its protein is CASSLRQGEGYTF. The chain uses TRBV28 and TRBJ1-2; 7 bases align to TRBD1. The junction had 5 bases not matched to a gene; V was cut back by 2 bases and J by 8 bases. Germline assignment: CDR1 MDHEN and CDR2 SYDVKM. The CDR3 consists of 13 residues.

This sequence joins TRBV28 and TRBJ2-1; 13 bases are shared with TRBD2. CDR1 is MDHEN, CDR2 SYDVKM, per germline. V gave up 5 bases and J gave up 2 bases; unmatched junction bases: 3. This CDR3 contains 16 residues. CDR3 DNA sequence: TGTGCCAGCAGTACTAGCGGGAGGGCGACCTACAATGAGCAGTTCTTC. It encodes CASSTSGRATYNEQFF.

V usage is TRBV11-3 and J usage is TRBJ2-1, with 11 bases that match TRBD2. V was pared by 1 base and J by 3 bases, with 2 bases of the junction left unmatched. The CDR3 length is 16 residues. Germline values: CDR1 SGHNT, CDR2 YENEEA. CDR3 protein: CASSLGTSGRYNEQFF. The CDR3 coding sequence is TGTGCCAGCAGCTTAGGGACTAGCGGGCGCTACAATGAGCAGTTCTTC.

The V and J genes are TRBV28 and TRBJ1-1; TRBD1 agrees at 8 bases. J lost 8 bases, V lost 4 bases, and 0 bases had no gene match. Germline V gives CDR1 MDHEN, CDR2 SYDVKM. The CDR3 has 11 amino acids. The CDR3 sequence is CASSWDREAFF. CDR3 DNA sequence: TGTGCCAGCAGTTGGGACAGGGAAGCTTTCTTT.

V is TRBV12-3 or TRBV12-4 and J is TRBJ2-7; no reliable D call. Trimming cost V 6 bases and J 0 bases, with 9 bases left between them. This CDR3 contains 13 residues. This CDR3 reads CASRAASSYEQYF. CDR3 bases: TGTGCCAGCAGGGCCGCGAGCTCCTACGAGCAGTACTTC.

DNA of the CDR3: TGTGCCAGCACCGAAGGGTCAGTTGAAGCTTTCTTT. Translating it yields CASTEGSVEAFF. The V gene is TRBV28, the J gene TRBJ1-1; D remains ambiguous. Germline V gene sequence: CDR1 MDHEN, CDR2 SYDVKM. This CDR3 is 12 amino acids long. Trimming took 7 bases from V and 7 from J, leaving 13 bases between them.

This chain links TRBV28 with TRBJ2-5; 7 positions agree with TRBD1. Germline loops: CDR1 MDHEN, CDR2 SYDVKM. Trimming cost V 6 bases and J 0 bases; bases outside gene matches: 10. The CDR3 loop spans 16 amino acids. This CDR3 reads CASRKWTGSYQETQYF. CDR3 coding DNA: TGTGCCAGCAGGAAGTGGACAGGCTCGTACCAAGAGACCCAGTACTTC.

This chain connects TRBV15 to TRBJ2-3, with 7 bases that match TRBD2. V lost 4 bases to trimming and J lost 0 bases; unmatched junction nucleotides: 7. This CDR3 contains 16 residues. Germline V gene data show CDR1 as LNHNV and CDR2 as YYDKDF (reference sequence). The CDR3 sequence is CATSNAPGGSTDTQYF. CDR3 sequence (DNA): TGTGCCACCAGCAACGCCCCGGGAGGTAGCACAGATACGCAGTATTTT.

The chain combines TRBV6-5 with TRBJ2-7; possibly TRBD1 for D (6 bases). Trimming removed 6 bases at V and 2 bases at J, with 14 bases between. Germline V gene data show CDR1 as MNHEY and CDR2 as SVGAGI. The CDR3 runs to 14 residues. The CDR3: CASRLQGKPYEQYF. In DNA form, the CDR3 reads TGTGCCAGCAGACTACAGGGAAAACCCTACGAGCAGTACTTC.

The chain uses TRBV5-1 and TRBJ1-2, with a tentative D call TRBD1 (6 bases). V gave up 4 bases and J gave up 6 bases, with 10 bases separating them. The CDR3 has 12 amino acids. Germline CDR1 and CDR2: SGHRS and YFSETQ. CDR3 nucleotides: TGCGCCAGCAGCGTAAACAGGGATGGCTACACCTTC. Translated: CASSVNRDGYTF.

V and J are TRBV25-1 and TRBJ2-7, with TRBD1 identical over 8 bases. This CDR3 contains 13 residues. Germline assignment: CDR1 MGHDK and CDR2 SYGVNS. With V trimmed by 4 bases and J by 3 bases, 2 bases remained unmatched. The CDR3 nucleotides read TGTGCCAGCAGTGGGACAGGGTTCTACGAGCAGTACTTC. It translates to CASSGTGFYEQYF.

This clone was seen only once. This CDR3 reads CASNLDRDTGELFF. The DNA of the CDR3 is TGTGCCAGCAACCTAGACAGGGACACCGGGGAGCTGTTTTTT. The chain links TRBV6-5 to TRBJ2-2; 7 nucleotides match TRBD1. Per the germline V gene, CDR1 is MNHEY and CDR2 is SVGAGI. The CDR3 consists of 14 residues. After removal of 7 bases from V and 3 bases from J, the junction contained 5 bases not matched to a gene.

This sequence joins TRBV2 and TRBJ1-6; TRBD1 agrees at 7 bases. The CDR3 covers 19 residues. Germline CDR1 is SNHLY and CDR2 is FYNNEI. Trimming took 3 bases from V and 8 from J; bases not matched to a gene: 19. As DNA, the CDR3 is TGTGCCAGCAGTGACCGTTGGGGGGCCACAGGGGAGGTCGATTCACCCCTCCACTTT. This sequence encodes CASSDRWGATGEVDSPLHF.

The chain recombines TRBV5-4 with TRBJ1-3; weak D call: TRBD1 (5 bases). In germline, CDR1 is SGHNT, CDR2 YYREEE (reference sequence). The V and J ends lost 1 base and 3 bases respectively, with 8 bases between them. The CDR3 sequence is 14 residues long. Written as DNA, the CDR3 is TGTGCCAGCAGCTTGCCGGGGGGTGGAAACACCATATATTTT. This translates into CASSLPGGGNTIYF.

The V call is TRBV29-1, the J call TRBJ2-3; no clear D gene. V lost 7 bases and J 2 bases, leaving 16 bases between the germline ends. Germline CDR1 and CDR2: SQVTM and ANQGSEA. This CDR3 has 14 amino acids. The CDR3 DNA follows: TGCAGCGCGGAACACGCGCAAATCACAGATACGCAGTATTTT. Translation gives CSAEHAQITDTQYF.

The CDR3, as DNA: TGTGCCAGCAGTCAAGAGACCCAGTACTTC. Amino acids: CASSQETQYF. The chain recombines TRBV28 with TRBJ2-5; D unclear. Trimming removed 5 bases at V and 2 bases at J, with 0 bases between. The CDR3 extends over 10 amino acids. CDR1 is MDHEN and CDR2 is SYDVKM in the germline V gene.

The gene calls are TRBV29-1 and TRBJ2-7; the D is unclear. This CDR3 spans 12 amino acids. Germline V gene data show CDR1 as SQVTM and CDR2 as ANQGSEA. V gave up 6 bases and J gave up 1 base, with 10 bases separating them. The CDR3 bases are TGCAGCGTAACCGCAGATTCCTACGAGCAGTACTTC. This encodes CSVTADSYEQYF.

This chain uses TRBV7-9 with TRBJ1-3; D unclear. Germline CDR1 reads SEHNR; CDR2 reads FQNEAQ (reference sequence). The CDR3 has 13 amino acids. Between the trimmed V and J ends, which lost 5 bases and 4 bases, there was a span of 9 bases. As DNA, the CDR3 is TGTGCCAGCAGCCCTACAAACGGAAACACCATATATTTT. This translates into CASSPTNGNTIYF.

The DNA of the CDR3 is TGCGCCAGCAGCTTGCGTGGGAGGGGATGGGACACTGAAGCTTTCTTT. Translating it yields CASSLRGRGWDTEAFF. V is TRBV5-1 and J is TRBJ1-1; D may be TRBD1 (5 bases). Germline-derived CDR1 and CDR2 are SGHRS and YFSETQ. V was shortened by 1 base and J by 3 bases, with 16 bases between the two germline ends. The CDR3 is 16 amino acids.

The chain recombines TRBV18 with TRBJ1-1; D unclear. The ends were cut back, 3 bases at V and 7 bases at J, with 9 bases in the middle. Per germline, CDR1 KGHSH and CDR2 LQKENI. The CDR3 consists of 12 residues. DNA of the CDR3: TGTGCCAGCTCACCTACCGTCCTTGAAGCTTTCTTT. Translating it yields CASSPTVLEAFF.

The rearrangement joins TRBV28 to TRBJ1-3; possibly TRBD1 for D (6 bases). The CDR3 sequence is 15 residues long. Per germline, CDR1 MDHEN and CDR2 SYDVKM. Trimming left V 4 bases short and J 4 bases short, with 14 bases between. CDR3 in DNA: TGTGCCAGCAGTTCTCCCGAGGGGGAGGGAAACACCATATATTTT. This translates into CASSSPEGEGNTIYF. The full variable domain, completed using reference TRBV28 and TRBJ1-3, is DVKVTQSSRYLVKRTGEKVFLECVQDMDHENMFWYRQDPGLGLRLIYFSYDVKMKEKGDIPEGYSVSREKKERFSLILESASTNQTSMYLCASSSPEGEGNTIYFGEGSWLTVV.

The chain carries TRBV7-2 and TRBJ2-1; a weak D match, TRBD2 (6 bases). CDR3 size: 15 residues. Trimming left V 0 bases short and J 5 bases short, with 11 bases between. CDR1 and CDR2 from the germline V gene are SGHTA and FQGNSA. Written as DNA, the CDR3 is TGTGCCAGCAGCTTAGCTCTAGCGCGGAACAATGAGCAGTTCTTC. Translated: CASSLALARNNEQFF.

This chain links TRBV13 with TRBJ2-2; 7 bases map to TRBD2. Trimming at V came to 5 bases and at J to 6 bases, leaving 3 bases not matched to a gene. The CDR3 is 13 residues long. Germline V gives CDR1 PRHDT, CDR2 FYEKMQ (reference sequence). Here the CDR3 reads CASSLGGAGELFF. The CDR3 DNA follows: TGTGCCAGCAGCCTGGGAGGGGCCGGGGAGCTGTTTTTT.

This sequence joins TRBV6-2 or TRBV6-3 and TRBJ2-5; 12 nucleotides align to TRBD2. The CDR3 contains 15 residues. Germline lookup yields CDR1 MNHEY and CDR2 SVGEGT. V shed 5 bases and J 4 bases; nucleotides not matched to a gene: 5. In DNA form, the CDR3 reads TGTGCCAGCAGTACTAGCGGGAGGAGGGGAGAGACCCAGTACTTC. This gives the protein CASSTSGRRGETQYF.

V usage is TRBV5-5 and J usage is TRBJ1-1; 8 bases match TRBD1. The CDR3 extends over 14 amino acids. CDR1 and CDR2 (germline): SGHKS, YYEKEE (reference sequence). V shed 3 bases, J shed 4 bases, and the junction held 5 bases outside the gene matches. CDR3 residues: CASSSLDRATEAFF. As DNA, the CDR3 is TGTGCCAGCAGCTCGCTGGACAGGGCCACTGAAGCTTTCTTT.

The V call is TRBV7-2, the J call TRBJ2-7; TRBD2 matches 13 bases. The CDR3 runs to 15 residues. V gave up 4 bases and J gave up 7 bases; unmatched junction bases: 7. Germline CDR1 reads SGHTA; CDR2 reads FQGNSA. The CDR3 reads CASSSSGLAGREQYF. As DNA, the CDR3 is TGTGCCAGCAGCTCGTCGGGACTAGCGGGACGGGAGCAGTACTTC.

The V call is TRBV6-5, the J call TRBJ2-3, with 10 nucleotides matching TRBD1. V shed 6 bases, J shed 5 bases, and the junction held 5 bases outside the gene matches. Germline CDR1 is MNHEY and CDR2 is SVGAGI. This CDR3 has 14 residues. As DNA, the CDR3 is TGTGCCAGCAGACGACAGGGGGCGTTAGATACGCAGTATTTT. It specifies CASRRQGALDTQYF.

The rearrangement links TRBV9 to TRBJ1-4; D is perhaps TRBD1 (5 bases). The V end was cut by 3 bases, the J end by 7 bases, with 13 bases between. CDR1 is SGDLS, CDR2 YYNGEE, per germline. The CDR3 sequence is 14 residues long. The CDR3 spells CASSGRQIGEKLFF. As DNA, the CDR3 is TGTGCCAGCAGCGGGCGACAGATAGGTGAAAAACTGTTTTTT. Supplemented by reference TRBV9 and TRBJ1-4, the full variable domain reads DSGVTQTPKHLITATGQRVTLRCSPRSGDLSVYWYQQSLDQGLQFLIQYYNGEERAKGNILERFSAQQFPDLHSELNLSSLELGDSALYFCASSGRQIGEKLFFGSGTQLSVL.

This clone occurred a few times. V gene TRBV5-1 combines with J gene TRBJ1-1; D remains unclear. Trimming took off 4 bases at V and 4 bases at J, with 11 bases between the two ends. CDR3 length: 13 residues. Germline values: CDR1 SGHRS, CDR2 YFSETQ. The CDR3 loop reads CASSPYEGTEAFF. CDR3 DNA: TGCGCCAGCAGCCCCTACGAAGGCACTGAAGCTTTCTTT.